This T cell receptor beta chain was observed in a study of T cell responses to AZD1222 COVID-19 vaccine. Study-wide results and limits: Targets within unmutated variant regions were reportedly found for nearly half of spike-specific TCRs. Spike as a whole was targeted by vaccine-associated CD4 TCRs, dominant at 160-218 and 743-854. Just a handful of AZD1222 recipients were seropositive at baseline.

Deletions cut 2 bases from V and 0 bases from J, with 8 bases between. CDR3 length: 14 amino acids. CDR1 SGHDT and CDR2 YYEEEE come from the germline V gene. TCRdb keeps only in-frame clones here, not all; method: immunoSEQ multiplex PCR. The data contain over 65,000 clones, around 92% of them singletons. The table lists this clone with a count of one. Its antigen is unknown. The sequenced sample was peripheral blood, obtained on day 0 of MenACWY control vaccination. The sequence was obtained from an adult in good health. The chain recombines TRBV5-6 with TRBJ2-5, with TRBD1 as a possible D gene (6 bases). CDR3 sequence: CASSFDRYQETQYF. The CDR3 bases are TGTGCCAGCAGCTTTGACAGGTACCAAGAGACCCAGTACTTC.